This T cell receptor (beta chain) derives from a study of radiation and T cells in renal cell carcinoma. Libraries were prepared by immunoSEQ multiplex PCR; TCRdb keeps only in-frame clonotypes and omits some of them. Counted here are roughly 100,000 clones, 75% to 90% occurring once; the ten biggest clones make up 6.5% to 8.5%. CDR1 is MDHEN, CDR2 SYDVKM, per germline. The trim removed 5 bases at V and 7 bases at J, leaving 4 bases unmatched. The CDR3 spans 12 residues. As for this clone: The antigen remains unidentified.

Time point in this sample: baseline pretreatment blood. Indicated treatment: 15 Gy SBRT to primary tumor, nephrectomy 4 weeks later. The study, taken as a whole, reports: In blood, top tumor clones expanded by 2 weeks, shrinking by 4.

Sequenced material: blood, taken from a patient whose treatment included radiotherapy and nephrectomy. V and J are TRBV28 and TRBJ1-1; 7 positions agree with TRBD1. The TCR originated in a man in his fifties with renal cell carcinoma. The CDR3: CASSLRQGEAFF. CDR3 nucleotide sequence: TGTGCCAGCAGTCTTCGACAGGGTGAAGCTTTCTTT.